This T cell receptor (beta chain) was captured in a study of radiotherapy plus CTLA-4 blockade in lung cancer. The table came from immunoSEQ multiplex PCR; TCRdb's copy has only in-frame clones and leaves some out. The profile covers approximately 82,000 clones, with around 86% appearing a single time and approximately 15% taken by the ten largest. Findings and limits, study-wide: How blood T cell clones changed early, along with interferon-beta, reportedly forecast response best. Radiotherapy was combined with ipilimumab, and tumor-derived TCR clones then expanded in blood.

Of note for this clone: Its target is unknown.

V was cut by 1 base and J by 7 bases, with 7 bases left in between. Per germline, CDR1 SNHLY and CDR2 FYNNEI. CDR3 length: 12 residues. Here the sequenced sample was peripheral blood, taken from a patient treated with radiotherapy plus ipilimumab. This sequence joins TRBV2 and TRBJ1-2; the D is unclear. This receptor was taken from a human donor with non-small cell lung cancer that progressed on radiotherapy plus ipilimumab. In DNA form, the CDR3 reads TGTGCCAGCAGTGAAGGGCAGACTGGCTACACCTTC. This encodes CASSEGQTGYTF.